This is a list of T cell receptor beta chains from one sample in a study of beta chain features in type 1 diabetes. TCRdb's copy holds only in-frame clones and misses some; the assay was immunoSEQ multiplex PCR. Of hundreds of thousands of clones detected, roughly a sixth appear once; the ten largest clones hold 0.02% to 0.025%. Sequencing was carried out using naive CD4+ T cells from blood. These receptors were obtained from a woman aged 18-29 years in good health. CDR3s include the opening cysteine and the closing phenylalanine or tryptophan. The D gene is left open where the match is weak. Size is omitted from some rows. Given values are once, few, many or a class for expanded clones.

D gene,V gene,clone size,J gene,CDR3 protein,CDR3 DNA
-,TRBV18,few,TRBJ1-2,CASSPQGGDYGYTF,TGTGCCAGCTCACCTCAGGGAGGGGATTATGGCTACACCTTC
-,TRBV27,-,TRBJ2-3,CASSLSLGSTDTQYF,TGTGCCAGCAGCTTATCATTGGGAAGCACAGATACGCAGTATTTT
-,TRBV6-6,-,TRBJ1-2,CASSQRRRGYYGYTF,TGTGCCAGCAGTCAGCGGAGAAGGGGCTACTATGGCTACACCTTC
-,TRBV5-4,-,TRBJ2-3,CASTSGLETDTQYF,TGTGCCAGCACCAGCGGGTTGGAAACAGATACGCAGTATTTT
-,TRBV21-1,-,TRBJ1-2,CASSKGERGRLCYTF,TGTGCCAGCAGCAAAGGCGAAAGGGGGCGGTTATGCTACACCTTC
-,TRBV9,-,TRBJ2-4,CASSEGAGADIQYF,TGTGCCAGCAGCGAGGGGGCGGGGGCCGACATTCAGTACTTC
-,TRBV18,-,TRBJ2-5,CASSPRSVQETQYF,TGTGCCAGCTCACCCAGGAGTGTTCAAGAGACCCAGTACTTC
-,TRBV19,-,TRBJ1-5,CASSIPGYSNQPQHF,TGTGCCAGTAGTATTCCCGGGTATAGCAATCAGCCCCAGCATTTT
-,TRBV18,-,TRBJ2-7,CASSPPQTYEQYF,TGTGCCAGCTCACCACCACAGACCTACGAGCAGTACTTC
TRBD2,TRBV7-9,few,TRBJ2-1,CATWTSGNEQFF,TGTGCCACGTGGACTAGCGGGAATGAGCAGTTCTTC
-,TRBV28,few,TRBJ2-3,CASSPKGTQYF,TGTGCCAGCAGTCCAAAGGGTACGCAGTATTTT
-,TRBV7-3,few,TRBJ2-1,CASSYGTGQYNEQFF,TGTGCCAGCAGCTATGGTACAGGGCAATACAATGAGCAGTTCTTC
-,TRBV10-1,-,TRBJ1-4,CASSDGGAAEEGKLFF,TGCGCCAGCAGTGACGGGGGCGCGGCGGAAGAGGGAAAACTGTTTTTT
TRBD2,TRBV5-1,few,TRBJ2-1,CASSLTLAGANEQFF,TGCGCCAGCAGCTTGACACTAGCGGGAGCGAATGAGCAGTTCTTC
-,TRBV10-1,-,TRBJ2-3,CASSEKLTDTQYF,TGCGCCAGCAGTGAGAAATTAACAGATACGCAGTATTTT
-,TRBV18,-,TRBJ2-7,CASSQTGEAYEQYF,TGTGCCAGCTCACAAACAGGGGAGGCCTACGAGCAGTACTTC
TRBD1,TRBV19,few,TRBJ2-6,CASLAEGDRGVFGANVLTF,TGTGCCAGCCTGGCAGAAGGGGACAGGGGAGTCTTTGGGGCCAACGTCCTGACTTTC
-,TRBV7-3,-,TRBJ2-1,CASSLAGRDEQFF,TGTGCCAGCAGCTTAGCGGGAAGGGATGAGCAGTTCTTC
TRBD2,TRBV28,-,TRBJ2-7,CASSSPQAGGPYEQYF,TGTGCCAGCAGTTCCCCACAAGCGGGAGGGCCCTACGAGCAGTACTTC